These 32 T cell receptor beta chains came from one sample sequenced in a study of shared T cell receptors in the human thymus. Libraries were prepared by immunoSEQ multiplex PCR; TCRdb keeps only in-frame clonotypes and omits some of them. The sample has 600,000 or so clones; about 89% are singletons. These data also featured in a second study, about human thymus T cells.

Sequencing was performed on thymocytes. These receptors originate from a boy younger than two with a congenital heart defect.

This chain connects TRBV27 to TRBJ1-1, with D perhaps matching TRBD1 (5 bases). Looked up from germline, CDR1 is MNHEY and CDR2 is SMNVEV (reference sequence). Trimming pared 6 bases from V and 3 bases from J, leaving 14 bases between. The CDR3 extends over 14 amino acids. CDR3 in amino acids: CASSPGRRDTEAFF. CDR3 in DNA: TGTGCCAGCAGCCCAGGGCGCAGGGACACTGAAGCTTTCTTT.

This clone occurred once. The rearrangement joins TRBV5-1 to TRBJ2-7; D possibly corresponds to TRBD2 (5 bases). CDR3 length equals 13 residues. Trimming pared 5 bases from V and 7 bases from J, leaving 16 bases between. CDR1 and CDR2 (germline): SGHRS, YFSETQ. This CDR3 is CASSQARGYEQYF. CDR3 in DNA: TGCGCCAGCAGTCAGGCCCGGGGATATGAGCAGTACTTC.

This chain uses TRBV28 with TRBJ1-1; unclear D gene. V gave up 5 bases and J gave up 1 base, with 11 bases separating them. Germline CDR1 MDHEN, CDR2 SYDVKM. The CDR3 runs 14 residues. The CDR3 DNA reads TGTGCCAGCAGTCACAGTGTGACGAACACTGAAGCTTTCTTT. Translation: CASSHSVTNTEAFF.

This chain joins TRBV7-6 and TRBJ2-7; D possibly corresponds to TRBD1 (5 bases). Germline V lookup: CDR1 SGHVS, CDR2 FNYEAQ. The CDR3 sequence is 18 residues long. Trimming shortened V by 4 bases and J by 2 bases, and 24 bases separated the two germline ends. The CDR3: CASSSTGFPPPRPYEQYF. CDR3 DNA sequence: TGTGCCAGCAGCTCAACAGGATTCCCTCCGCCAAGACCCTACGAGCAGTACTTC.

On this clone: Other DNA sequences in the sample encode the same CDR3. The rearrangement links TRBV21-1 to TRBJ2-7; TRBD2 is the table's D call and was not checked against the DNA. TRBV21-1 is a known pseudogene. The CDR3 is 11 amino acids. CDR3 in DNA: TGTGCCAGTTGCTACGCCTACGAGCAGTACTTC. It specifies CASCYAYEQYF.

The CDR3 DNA reads as TGTGCCAGCAGTTACTCTACAGGGTGGTTTACTGAAGCTTTCTTT. This codes for CASSYSTGWFTEAFF. The rearrangement uses TRBV6-5 and TRBJ1-1; tentatively, D is TRBD1 (6 bases). Trimming stripped 0 bases from V and 5 bases from J, with 13 bases between. Germline V gives CDR1 MNHEY, CDR2 SVGAGI. The CDR3 loop spans 15 amino acids.

This chain links TRBV2 with TRBJ2-2, with 12 bases lining up with TRBD2. Germline values: CDR1 SNHLY, CDR2 FYNNEI. The CDR3 spans 18 residues. The V segment lost 8 bases and the J segment 4 bases; nucleotides outside the gene matches: 14. CDR3 sequence: CASPRRALAGGSTGELFF. The CDR3 DNA sequence: TGTGCCAGCCCGAGGCGTGCACTAGCGGGAGGAAGCACCGGGGAGCTGTTTTTT.

The chain is built from TRBV27 and TRBJ1-1; D gene uncertain. Deletions cut 2 bases from V and 1 base from J, with 8 bases between. In germline, CDR1 is MNHEY, CDR2 SMNVEV (reference sequence). The CDR3 covers 14 residues. In nucleotides, the CDR3 is TGTGCCAGCAGTTTAAGGGAGGGGAACACTGAAGCTTTCTTT. This sequence encodes CASSLREGNTEAFF.

The sample holds a few counts of this clone. The rearrangement links TRBV6-6 to TRBJ2-2, with D unresolved. Germline values: CDR1 MNHNY, CDR2 SVGAGI (reference sequence). This CDR3 region has 13 residues. The ends were cut back, 7 bases at V and 2 bases at J, with 8 bases in the middle. Written as DNA, the CDR3 is TGTGCCAGCAAGAGGCTTAACACCGGGGAGCTGTTTTTT. It is translated as CASKRLNTGELFF.

The rearrangement links TRBV27 to TRBJ2-1; maybe TRBD2 (5 bases). The V gene lost 6 bases and the J gene lost 8 bases, with 17 bases spanning the gap. The CDR3 loop spans 14 amino acids. CDR1 is MNHEY and CDR2 is SMNVEV in the germline V gene (reference sequence). CDR3 residues: CASRRLDRGYEQFF. For the CDR3, the DNA is TGTGCCAGCAGAAGACTGGATCGGGGTTATGAGCAGTTCTTC.

In this sample, this clone turned up once. The V and J genes are TRBV4-2 and TRBJ2-3; 7 bases align to TRBD2. The CDR3 spans 17 residues. Germline loops: CDR1 LGHNA, CDR2 YNFKEQ. The V gene end was trimmed by 1 base and the J gene end by 2 bases; junction bases not matched to a gene: 9. CDR3 sequence reads: CASSQASCGGDTDTQYF. DNA of the CDR3: TGTGCCAGCAGCCAAGCCTCCTGTGGGGGGGACACAGATACGCAGTATTTT.

The chain combines TRBV18 with TRBJ2-1; 8 bases are shared with TRBD1. This CDR3 has 14 residues. CDR1 KGHSH and CDR2 LQKENI come from the germline V gene. Trimming took 2 bases from V and 8 from J; bases not matched to a gene: 5. The CDR3 is CASSPRTGKDEQFF. CDR3 bases: TGTGCCAGCTCACCAAGGACAGGGAAAGATGAGCAGTTCTTC.

This chain uses TRBV6-6 with TRBJ2-4, with TRBD2 matching 11 bases. The V gene end was trimmed by 6 bases and the J gene end by 8 bases; junction bases not matched to a gene: 12. CDR1 is MNHNY, CDR2 SVGAGI, per germline (reference sequence). This CDR3 region has 16 residues. The CDR3 DNA reads TGTGCCAGCAGCCCACCCACTAGCGGGGGTGAACACATTCAGTACTTC. Its protein is CASSPPTSGGEHIQYF.

This chain links TRBV19 with TRBJ2-2; 7 bases are a match to TRBD1. Germline V CDR1 and CDR2: LNHDA, SQIVND (reference sequence). V shed 5 bases, J shed 0 bases, and the junction held 9 bases outside the gene matches. The CDR3 consists of 17 residues. In DNA, the CDR3 is TGTGCCAGTAGTTTCCGGGACAGCAGTGCGAACACCGGGGAGCTGTTTTTT. This encodes CASSFRDSSANTGELFF.

The chain links TRBV6-6 to TRBJ2-7; maybe TRBD2 (5 bases). Trimming shortened V by 6 bases and J by 4 bases, and 16 bases separated the two germline ends. Looked up from germline, CDR1 is MNHNY and CDR2 is SVGAGI (reference sequence). The length of the CDR3 is 14 residues. CDR3 protein: CASRAPGFGYEQYF. The CDR3 DNA reads as TGTGCCAGCAGAGCGCCGGGGTTTGGTTACGAGCAGTACTTC.

J is TRBJ1-6 and V is TRBV7-9; TRBD1 agrees at 7 bases. Germline V gives CDR1 SEHNR, CDR2 FQNEAQ (reference sequence). The CDR3 spans 17 residues. V was pared by 5 bases and J by 0 bases, with 7 bases of the junction left unmatched. The CDR3 protein is CASSRGQSNSYNSPLHF. The CDR3, as DNA: TGTGCCAGCAGCCGGGGACAGTCTAACTCCTATAATTCACCCCTCCACTTT. Combining the CDR3 with reference TRBV7-9 and TRBJ1-6 gives the whole variable domain DTGVSQNPRHKITKRGQNVTFRCDPISEHNRLYWYRQTLGQGPEFLTYFQNEAQLEKSRLLSDRFSAERPKGSFSTLEIQRTEQGDSAMYLCASSRGQSNSYNSPLHFGNGTRLTVT.

This chain links TRBV4-3 with TRBJ1-4; maybe TRBD1 (5 bases). Germline V gene lookup returns CDR1 LGHNA and CDR2 YSLEER. This CDR3 comprises 18 residues. The V and J ends lost 0 bases and 7 bases respectively, with 21 bases between them. The CDR3 sequence: CASSQDSLTAGFGEKLFF. In DNA, the CDR3 is TGCGCCAGCAGCCAAGATTCTCTTACGGCAGGGTTTGGTGAAAAACTGTTTTTT.

This chain links TRBV19 with TRBJ2-7; tentatively, D is TRBD2 (5 bases). Germline CDR1 is LNHDA and CDR2 is SQIVND (reference sequence). This CDR3 contains 16 residues. The germline V and J ends were trimmed by 1 base and 5 bases, with 18 bases remaining between them. The CDR3 here is CASSIVESGIANEQYF. CDR3 nucleotide sequence: TGTGCCAGTAGTATAGTAGAGTCCGGGATCGCCAACGAGCAGTACTTC. The whole variable domain, remainder taken from reference TRBV19 and TRBJ2-7, is DGGITQSPKYLFRKEGQNVTLSCEQNLNHDAMYWYRQDPGQGLRLIYYSQIVNDFQKGDIAEGYSVSREKKESFPLTVTSAQKNPTAFYLCASSIVESGIANEQYFGPGTRLTVT.

The sample holds one count of this clone. The V call is TRBV28, the J call TRBJ1-2, with D tentatively TRBD1 (5 bases). Germline assignment: CDR1 MDHEN and CDR2 SYDVKM. CDR3 length: 13 amino acids. V was shortened by 3 bases and J by 5 bases, with 10 bases between the two germline ends. The CDR3 sequence is CASSLAQVYGYTF. The CDR3 bases are TGTGCCAGCAGTTTGGCACAGGTGTATGGCTACACCTTC.

The rearrangement joins TRBV27 to TRBJ2-7; 10 bases line up with TRBD1. Germline V gene data show CDR1 as MNHEY and CDR2 as SMNVEV (reference sequence). Losses at the gene ends were 5 bases for V and 4 bases for J; bases not matched to a gene: 8. The CDR3 totals 15 residues. The CDR3 DNA sequence: TGTGCCAGCAGTAGCCCCGGGGACAGGGGTTACGAGCAGTACTTC. Encoded protein: CASSSPGDRGYEQYF.

Comments on this clone: The same CDR3 also results from other DNA sequences found in this sample. This sequence joins TRBV15 and TRBJ1-5, with 10 bases matching TRBD1. Germline assignment: CDR1 LNHNV and CDR2 YYDKDF (reference sequence). V dropped 3 bases and J dropped 4; count of bases not matched to a gene: 0. The CDR3 contains 14 residues. The CDR3 here is CATSRDRGNQPQHF. CDR3 in DNA: TGTGCCACCAGCAGGGACAGGGGGAATCAGCCCCAGCATTTT.

The rearrangement links TRBV5-6 to TRBJ1-2; 11 bases map to TRBD1. V lost 4 bases to trimming and J lost 1 base; unmatched junction nucleotides: 12. Germline lookup yields CDR1 SGHDT and CDR2 YYEEEE. The CDR3 covers 18 residues. The chain's CDR3 is CASSPSVGQGAINYGYTF. Written as DNA, the CDR3 is TGTGCCAGCAGCCCTTCAGTAGGACAGGGGGCGATTAACTATGGCTACACCTTC.

This rearrangement joins TRBV7-8 to TRBJ2-7; TRBD2 aligns across 9 bases. V shed 1 base, J shed 3 bases, and the junction held 7 bases outside the gene matches. Per the germline V gene, CDR1 is SGHVS and CDR2 is FQNEAQ. The CDR3 extends over 16 amino acids. CDR3 nucleotide sequence: TGTGCCAGCAGCTTAGGGGCGCTAGCGGGGAACTACGAGCAGTACTTC. Amino acid sequence: CASSLGALAGNYEQYF.

The rearrangement uses TRBV5-1 and TRBJ2-7; TRBD1 matches at 7 bases. V dropped 4 bases and J dropped 0; count of bases not matched to a gene: 7. Germline CDR1 SGHRS, CDR2 YFSETQ. CDR3 length: 15 amino acids. The CDR3: CASSPVRDSSYEQYF. The CDR3 bases are TGCGCCAGCAGCCCGGTCCGGGACAGCTCCTACGAGCAGTACTTC.

This rearrangement joins TRBV10-3 to TRBJ2-5; tentative D call: TRBD1 (5 bases). Per germline, CDR1 ENHRY and CDR2 SYGVKD. Trimming shortened V by 7 bases and J by 2 bases, and 11 bases separated the two germline ends. The CDR3 has 13 residues. The CDR3 nucleotides read TGTGCCATCAACGACAGAGTACAAGAGACCCAGTACTTC. Protein: CAINDRVQETQYF.

The chain recombines TRBV7-6 with TRBJ2-2; D possibly corresponds to TRBD2 (6 bases). Germline V gene sequence: CDR1 SGHVS, CDR2 FNYEAQ. Trimming left V 1 base short and J 0 bases short, with 9 bases between. There are 16 residues in the CDR3. This CDR3 reads CASSLGGGANTGELFF. CDR3 sequence (DNA): TGTGCCAGCAGCTTAGGTGGCGGGGCGAACACCGGGGAGCTGTTTTTT.

The chain links TRBV4-3 to TRBJ2-2; 9 bases match TRBD1. J lost 2 bases, V lost 0 bases, and 10 bases had no gene match. This CDR3 comprises 19 residues. Germline V gene sequence: CDR1 LGHNA, CDR2 YSLEER. CDR3: CASSQDPRQGVNNTGELFF. The CDR3 DNA follows: TGCGCCAGCAGCCAAGACCCAAGACAGGGGGTAAATAACACCGGGGAGCTGTTTTTT.

This clone was seen only once. V usage is TRBV6-1 and J usage is TRBJ2-7; possible D gene TRBD2, 5 bases. The germline gives CDR1 MNHNS, CDR2 SASEGT. The CDR3 is 16 residues long. The V end was cut by 0 bases, the J end by 4 bases, with 16 bases between. CDR3 in amino acids: CASSEAAAGSTYEQYF. The DNA for the CDR3 is TGTGCCAGCAGTGAAGCTGCGGCTGGGAGTACGTACGAGCAGTACTTC.

The gene calls are TRBV4-3 and TRBJ2-3, with D perhaps TRBD1 (5 bases). This CDR3 has 14 residues. V shed 2 bases and J shed 6 bases, with 12 bases lying between them. Germline V CDR1 and CDR2: LGHNA, YSLEER. The CDR3 spells CASSQTRVGDTQYF. In DNA form, the CDR3 reads TGCGCCAGCAGCCAAACCAGGGTGGGGGATACGCAGTATTTT.

As regards this clone: At one end the junction does not follow the germline gene, possibly because of a read error. The sample carries other DNA sequences with the same CDR3. The V gene is TRBV7-3, the J gene TRBJ1-6; D is ambiguous. CDR3 size: 15 residues. CDR1 and CDR2 (germline): SGHTA, FQGTGA. CDR3 in amino acids: CASSPDNSYNSPLHF. DNA of the CDR3: TGTGCCAGCAGCCCCGACAACTCCTATAATTCCCCCCTCCACTTT.

This clone was seen only once. The chain has TRBV28 and TRBJ2-7; a possible D gene is TRBD2 (7 bases). The length of the CDR3 is 18 residues. Germline loops: CDR1 MDHEN, CDR2 SYDVKM. Trimming cost V 6 bases and J 1 base, with 25 bases left between them. The CDR3 loop reads CASSLNRVVAGASYEQYF. In nucleotides, the CDR3 is TGTGCCAGCAGCCTTAACAGGGTTGTGGCGGGAGCTTCCTACGAGCAGTACTTC.

The rearrangement links TRBV7-8 to TRBJ2-2; 7 nucleotides align to TRBD1. The length of the CDR3 is 15 residues. CDR1 SGHVS and CDR2 FQNEAQ come from the germline V gene. Losses at the gene ends were 6 bases for V and 5 bases for J; bases not matched to a gene: 9. As DNA, the CDR3 is TGTGCCAGCAGTTCTCAGGGGGAACAGACCGGGGAGCTGTTTTTT. Its protein is CASSSQGEQTGELFF. The complete variable domain, with remaining parts taken from reference TRBV7-8 and TRBJ2-2, reads GAGVSQSPRYKVAKRGQDVALRCDPISGHVSLFWYQQALGQGPEFLTYFQNEAQLDKSGLPSDRFFAERPEGSVSTLKIQRTQQEDSAVYLCASSSQGEQTGELFFGEGSRLTVL.